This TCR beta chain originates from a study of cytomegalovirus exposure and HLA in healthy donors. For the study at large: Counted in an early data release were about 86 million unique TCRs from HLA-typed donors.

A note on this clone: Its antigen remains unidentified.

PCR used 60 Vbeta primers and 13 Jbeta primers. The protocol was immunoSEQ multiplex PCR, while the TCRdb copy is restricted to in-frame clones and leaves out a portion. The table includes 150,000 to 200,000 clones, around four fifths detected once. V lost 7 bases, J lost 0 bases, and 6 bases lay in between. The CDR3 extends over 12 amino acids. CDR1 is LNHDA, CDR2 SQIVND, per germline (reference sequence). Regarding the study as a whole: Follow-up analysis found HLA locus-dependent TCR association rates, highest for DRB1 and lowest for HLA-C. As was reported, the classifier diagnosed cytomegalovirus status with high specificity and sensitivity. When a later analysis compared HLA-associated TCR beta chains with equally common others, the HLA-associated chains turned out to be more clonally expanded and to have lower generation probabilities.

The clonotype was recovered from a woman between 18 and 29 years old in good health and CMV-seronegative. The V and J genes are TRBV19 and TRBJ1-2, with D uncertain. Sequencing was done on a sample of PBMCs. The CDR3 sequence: CASKQPNYGYTF. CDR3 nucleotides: TGTGCCAGTAAACAGCCTAACTATGGCTACACCTTC.